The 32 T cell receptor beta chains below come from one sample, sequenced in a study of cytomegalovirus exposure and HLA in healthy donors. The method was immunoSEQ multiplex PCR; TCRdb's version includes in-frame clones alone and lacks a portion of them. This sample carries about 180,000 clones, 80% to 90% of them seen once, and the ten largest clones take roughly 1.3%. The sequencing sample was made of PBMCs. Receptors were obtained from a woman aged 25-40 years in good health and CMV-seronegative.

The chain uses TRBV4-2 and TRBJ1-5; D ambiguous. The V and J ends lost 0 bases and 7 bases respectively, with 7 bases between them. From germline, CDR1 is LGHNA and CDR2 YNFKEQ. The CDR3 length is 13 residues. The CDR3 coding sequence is TGTGCCAGCAGCCAAGAAAGCTACCAGCCCCAGCATTTT. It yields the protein CASSQESYQPQHF.

The CDR3 sequence is CASSGGGIKETQYF. CDR3 nucleotides: TGTGCCAGCAGTGGGGGGGGGATTAAAGAGACCCAGTACTTC. The chain has TRBV2 and TRBJ2-5; 7 nucleotides line up with TRBD2. V shed 4 bases, J shed 3 bases, and the junction held 5 bases outside the gene matches. Germline lookup yields CDR1 SNHLY and CDR2 FYNNEI. The CDR3 contains 14 residues.

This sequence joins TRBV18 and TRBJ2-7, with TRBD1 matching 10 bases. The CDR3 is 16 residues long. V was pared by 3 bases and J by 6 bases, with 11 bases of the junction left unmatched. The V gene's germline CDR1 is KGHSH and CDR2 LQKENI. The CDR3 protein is CASSPRAGQGLTEQYF. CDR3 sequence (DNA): TGTGCCAGCTCACCGAGGGCGGGACAGGGGTTAACCGAGCAGTACTTC. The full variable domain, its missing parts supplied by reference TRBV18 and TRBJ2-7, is NAGVMQNPRHLVRRRGQEARLRCSPMKGHSHVYWYRQLPEEGLKFMVYLQKENIIDESGMPKERFSAEFPKEGPSILRIQQVVRGDSAAYFCASSPRAGQGLTEQYFGPGTRLTVT.

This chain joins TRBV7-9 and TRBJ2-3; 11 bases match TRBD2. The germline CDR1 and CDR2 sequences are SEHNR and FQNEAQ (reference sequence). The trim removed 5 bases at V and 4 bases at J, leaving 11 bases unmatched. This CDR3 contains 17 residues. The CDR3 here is CASSPDSTSGVADTQYF. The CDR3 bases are TGTGCCAGCAGCCCCGACTCGACTAGCGGGGTGGCAGATACGCAGTATTTT.

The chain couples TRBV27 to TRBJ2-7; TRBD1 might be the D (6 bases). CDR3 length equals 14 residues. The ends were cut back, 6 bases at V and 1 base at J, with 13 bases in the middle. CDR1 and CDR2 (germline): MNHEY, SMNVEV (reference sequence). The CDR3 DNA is TGTGCCAGCAGGACCATAGGGGGTTCCTACGAGCAGTACTTC. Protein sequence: CASRTIGGSYEQYF.

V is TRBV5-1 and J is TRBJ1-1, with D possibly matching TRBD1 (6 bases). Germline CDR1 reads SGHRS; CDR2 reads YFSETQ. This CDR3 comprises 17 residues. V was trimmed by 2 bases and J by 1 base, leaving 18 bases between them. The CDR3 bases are TGCGCCAGCAGCTTTGGGGGGGCGGTTAGTGCGAACACTGAAGCTTTCTTT. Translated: CASSFGGAVSANTEAFF.

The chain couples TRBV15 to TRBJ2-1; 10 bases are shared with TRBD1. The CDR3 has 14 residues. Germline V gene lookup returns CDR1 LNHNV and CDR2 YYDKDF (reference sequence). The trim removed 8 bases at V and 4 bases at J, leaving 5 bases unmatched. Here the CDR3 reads CATSEDRGYNEQFF. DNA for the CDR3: TGTGCCACCTCGGAGGACAGGGGGTACAATGAGCAGTTCTTC.

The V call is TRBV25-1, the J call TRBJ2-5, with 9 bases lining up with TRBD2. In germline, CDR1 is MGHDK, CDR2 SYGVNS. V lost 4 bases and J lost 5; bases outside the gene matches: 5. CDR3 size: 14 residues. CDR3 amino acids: CASSGGGGIETQYF. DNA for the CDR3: TGTGCCAGCAGTGGCGGGGGGGGCATCGAGACCCAGTACTTC.

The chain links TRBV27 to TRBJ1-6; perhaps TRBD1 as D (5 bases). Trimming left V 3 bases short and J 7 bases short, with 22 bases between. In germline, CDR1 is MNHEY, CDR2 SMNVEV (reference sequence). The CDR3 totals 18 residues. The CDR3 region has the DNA TGTGCCAGCAGTTTCTACGGGGGAGTCAGGGATCCCAATTCACCCCTCCACTTT. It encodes CASSFYGGVRDPNSPLHF.

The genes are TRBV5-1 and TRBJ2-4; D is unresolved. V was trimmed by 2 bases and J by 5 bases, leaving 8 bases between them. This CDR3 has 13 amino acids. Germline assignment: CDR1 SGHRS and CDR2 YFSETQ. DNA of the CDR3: TGCGCCAGCAGCTTCGGCGGAGAAAACATTCAGTACTTC. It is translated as CASSFGGENIQYF.

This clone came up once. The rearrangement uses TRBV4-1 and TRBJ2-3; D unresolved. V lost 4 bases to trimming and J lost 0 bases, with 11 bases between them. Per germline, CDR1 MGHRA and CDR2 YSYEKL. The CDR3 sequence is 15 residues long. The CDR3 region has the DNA TGCGCCAGCAGCCCATACAGTTCTAGCACAGATACGCAGTATTTT. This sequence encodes CASSPYSSSTDTQYF.

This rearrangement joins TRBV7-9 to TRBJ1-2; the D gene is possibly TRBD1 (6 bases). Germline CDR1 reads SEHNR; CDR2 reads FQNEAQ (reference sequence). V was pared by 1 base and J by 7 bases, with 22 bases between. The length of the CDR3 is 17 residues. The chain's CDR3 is CASSLGGSGENAIGYTF. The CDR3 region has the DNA TGTGCCAGCAGCTTAGGCGGGTCAGGGGAGAACGCGATTGGCTACACCTTC.

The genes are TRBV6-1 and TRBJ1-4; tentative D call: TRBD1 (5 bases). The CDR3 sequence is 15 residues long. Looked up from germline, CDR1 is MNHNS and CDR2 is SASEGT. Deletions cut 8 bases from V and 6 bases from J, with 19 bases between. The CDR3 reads CASQWGGEVYEKLFF. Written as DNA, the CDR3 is TGTGCCAGCCAATGGGGCGGGGAGGTCTATGAAAAACTGTTTTTT.

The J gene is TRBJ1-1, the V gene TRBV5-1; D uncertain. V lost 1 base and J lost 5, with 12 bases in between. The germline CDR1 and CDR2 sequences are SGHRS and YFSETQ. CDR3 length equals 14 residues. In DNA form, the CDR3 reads TGCGCCAGCAGCTTGACGGCTCGGGAGACTGAAGCTTTCTTT. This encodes CASSLTARETEAFF.

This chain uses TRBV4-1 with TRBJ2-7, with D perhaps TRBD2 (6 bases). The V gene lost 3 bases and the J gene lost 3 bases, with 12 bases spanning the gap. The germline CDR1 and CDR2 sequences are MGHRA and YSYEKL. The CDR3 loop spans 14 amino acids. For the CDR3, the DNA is TGCGCCAGCAGCCACCGCGGGGCAGGCTACGAGCAGTACTTC. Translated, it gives CASSHRGAGYEQYF.

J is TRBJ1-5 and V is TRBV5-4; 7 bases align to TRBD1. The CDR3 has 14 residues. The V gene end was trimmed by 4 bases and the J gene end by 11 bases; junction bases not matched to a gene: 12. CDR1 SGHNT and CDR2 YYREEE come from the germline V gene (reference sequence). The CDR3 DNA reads TGTGCCAGCAGCAACGGACAGGATGATCAATCCCAGCATTTT. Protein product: CASSNGQDDQSQHF.

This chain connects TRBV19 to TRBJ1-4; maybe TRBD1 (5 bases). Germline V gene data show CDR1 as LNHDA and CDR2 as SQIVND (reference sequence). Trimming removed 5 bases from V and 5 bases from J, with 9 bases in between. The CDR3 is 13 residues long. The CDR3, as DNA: TGTGCCAGTAGTTGGGCAGGGAATGAAAAACTGTTTTTT. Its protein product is CASSWAGNEKLFF. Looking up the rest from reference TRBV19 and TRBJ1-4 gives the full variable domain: DGGITQSPKYLFRKEGQNVTLSCEQNLNHDAMYWYRQDPGQGLRLIYYSQIVNDFQKGDIAEGYSVSREKKESFPLTVTSAQKNPTAFYLCASSWAGNEKLFFGSGTQLSVL.

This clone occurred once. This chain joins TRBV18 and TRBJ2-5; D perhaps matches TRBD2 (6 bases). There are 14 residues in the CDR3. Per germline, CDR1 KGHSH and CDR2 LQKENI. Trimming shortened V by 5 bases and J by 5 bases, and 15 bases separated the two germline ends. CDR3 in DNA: TGTGCCAGCTCAGGGCAGGGAGGACTGGAGACCCAGTACTTC. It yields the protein CASSGQGGLETQYF.

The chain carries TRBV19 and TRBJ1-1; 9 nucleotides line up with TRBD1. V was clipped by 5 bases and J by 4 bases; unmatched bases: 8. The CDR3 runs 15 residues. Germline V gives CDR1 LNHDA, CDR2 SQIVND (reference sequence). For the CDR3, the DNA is TGTGCCAGTAGTCTTACAGGGGGCTGGAGCACTGAAGCTTTCTTT. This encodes CASSLTGGWSTEAFF. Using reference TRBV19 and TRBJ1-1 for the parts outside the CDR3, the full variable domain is DGGITQSPKYLFRKEGQNVTLSCEQNLNHDAMYWYRQDPGQGLRLIYYSQIVNDFQKGDIAEGYSVSREKKESFPLTVTSAQKNPTAFYLCASSLTGGWSTEAFFGQGTRLTVV.

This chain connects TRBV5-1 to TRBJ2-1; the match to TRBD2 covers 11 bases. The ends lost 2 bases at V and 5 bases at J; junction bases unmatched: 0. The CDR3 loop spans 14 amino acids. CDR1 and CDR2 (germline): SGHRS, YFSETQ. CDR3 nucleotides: TGCGCCAGCAGCTTTAGCGGGGGGGACAATGAGCAGTTCTTC. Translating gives CASSFSGGDNEQFF. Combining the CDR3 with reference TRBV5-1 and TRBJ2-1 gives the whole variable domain KAGVTQTPRYLIKTRGQQVTLSCSPISGHRSVSWYQQTPGQGLQFLFEYFSETQRNKGNFPGRFSGRQFSNSRSEMNVSTLELGDSALYLCASSFSGGDNEQFFGPGTRLTVL.

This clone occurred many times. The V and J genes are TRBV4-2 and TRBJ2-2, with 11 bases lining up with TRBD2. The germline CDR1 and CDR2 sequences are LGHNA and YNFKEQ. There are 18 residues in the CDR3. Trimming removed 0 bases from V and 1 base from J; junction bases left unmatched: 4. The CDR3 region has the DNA TGTGCCAGCAGCCAAGAGGCTAGCGGGGGGAGGAACACCGGGGAGCTGTTTTTT. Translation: CASSQEASGGRNTGELFF.

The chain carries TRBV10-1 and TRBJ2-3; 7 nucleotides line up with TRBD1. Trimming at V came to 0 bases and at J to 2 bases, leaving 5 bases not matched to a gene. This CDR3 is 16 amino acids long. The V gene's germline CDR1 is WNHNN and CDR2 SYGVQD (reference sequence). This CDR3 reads CASSESTTGNTDTQYF. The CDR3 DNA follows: TGCGCCAGCAGTGAGTCGACGACAGGGAACACAGATACGCAGTATTTT.

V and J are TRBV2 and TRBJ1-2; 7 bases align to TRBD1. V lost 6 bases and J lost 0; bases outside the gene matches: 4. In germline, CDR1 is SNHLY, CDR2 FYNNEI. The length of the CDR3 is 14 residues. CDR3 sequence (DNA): TGTGCCAGCAGGGACAGGAGCTCTAACTATGGCTACACCTTC. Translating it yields CASRDRSSNYGYTF.

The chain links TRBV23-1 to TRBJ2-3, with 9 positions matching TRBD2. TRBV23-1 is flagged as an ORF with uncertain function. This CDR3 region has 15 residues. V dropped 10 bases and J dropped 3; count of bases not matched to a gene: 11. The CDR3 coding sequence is TGCGCCATAAGGAATAGCGGGGGAGCAACAGATACGCAGTATTTT. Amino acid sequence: CAIRNSGGATDTQYF.

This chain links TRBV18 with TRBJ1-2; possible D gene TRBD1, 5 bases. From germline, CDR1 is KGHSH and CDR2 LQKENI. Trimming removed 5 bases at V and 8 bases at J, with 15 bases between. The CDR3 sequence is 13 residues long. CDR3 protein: CASSSAQGKGYTF. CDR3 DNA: TGTGCCAGCTCATCCGCCCAGGGAAAAGGCTACACCTTC.

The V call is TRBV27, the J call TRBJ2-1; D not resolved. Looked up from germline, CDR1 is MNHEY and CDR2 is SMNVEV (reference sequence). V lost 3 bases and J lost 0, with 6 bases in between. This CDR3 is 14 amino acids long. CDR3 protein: CASSFISSYNEQFF. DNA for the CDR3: TGTGCCAGCAGTTTCATTAGCTCCTACAATGAGCAGTTCTTC.

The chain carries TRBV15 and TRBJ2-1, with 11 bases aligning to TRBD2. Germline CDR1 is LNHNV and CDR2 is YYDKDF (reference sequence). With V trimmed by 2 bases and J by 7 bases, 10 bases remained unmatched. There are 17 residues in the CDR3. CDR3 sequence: CATSRLKTSGDLNEQFF. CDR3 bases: TGTGCCACCAGCAGACTGAAGACTAGCGGGGATCTGAATGAGCAGTTCTTC.

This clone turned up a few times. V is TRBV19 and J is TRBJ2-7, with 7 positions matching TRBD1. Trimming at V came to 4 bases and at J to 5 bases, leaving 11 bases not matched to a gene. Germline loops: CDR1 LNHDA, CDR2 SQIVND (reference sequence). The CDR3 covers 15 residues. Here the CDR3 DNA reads TGTGCCAGTAGTACTCAGACAGGGTCCATCCACGAGCAGTACTTC. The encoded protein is CASSTQTGSIHEQYF. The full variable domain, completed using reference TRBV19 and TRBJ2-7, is DGGITQSPKYLFRKEGQNVTLSCEQNLNHDAMYWYRQDPGQGLRLIYYSQIVNDFQKGDIAEGYSVSREKKESFPLTVTSAQKNPTAFYLCASSTQTGSIHEQYFGPGTRLTVT.

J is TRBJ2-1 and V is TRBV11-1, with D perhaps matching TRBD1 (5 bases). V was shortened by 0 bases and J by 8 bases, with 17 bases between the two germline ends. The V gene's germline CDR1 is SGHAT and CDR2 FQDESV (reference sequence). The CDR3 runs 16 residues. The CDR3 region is CASSLAGGWGRDEQFF. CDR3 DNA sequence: TGTGCCAGCAGCTTAGCAGGCGGTTGGGGCCGCGATGAGCAGTTCTTC.

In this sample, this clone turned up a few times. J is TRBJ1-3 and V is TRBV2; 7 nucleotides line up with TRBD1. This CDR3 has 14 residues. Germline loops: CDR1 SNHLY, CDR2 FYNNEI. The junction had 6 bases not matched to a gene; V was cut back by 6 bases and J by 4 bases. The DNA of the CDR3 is TGTGCCAGCAGCGAGGGGGCAGGAGGAAACACCATATATTTT. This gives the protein CASSEGAGGNTIYF.

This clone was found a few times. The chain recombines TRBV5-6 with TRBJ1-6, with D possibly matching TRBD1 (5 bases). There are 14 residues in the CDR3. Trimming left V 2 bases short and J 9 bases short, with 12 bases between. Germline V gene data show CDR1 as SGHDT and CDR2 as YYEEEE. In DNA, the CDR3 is TGTGCCAGCAGCTTACGACAGTCTGGTTCACCCCTCCACTTT. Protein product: CASSLRQSGSPLHF.

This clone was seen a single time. CDR3 in amino acids: CASSLNRDRGSGNTIYF. The CDR3 coding sequence is TGCGCCAGCAGCTTGAACCGGGACAGGGGCTCTGGAAACACCATATATTTT. The V call is TRBV5-1, the J call TRBJ1-3; 10 bases fit TRBD1. CDR1 SGHRS and CDR2 YFSETQ come from the germline V gene. Unmatched junction bases numbered 4, after V lost 1 base and J lost 0 bases. The CDR3 totals 17 residues. Full variable domain (missing parts from reference TRBV5-1 and TRBJ1-3): KAGVTQTPRYLIKTRGQQVTLSCSPISGHRSVSWYQQTPGQGLQFLFEYFSETQRNKGNFPGRFSGRQFSNSRSEMNVSTLELGDSALYLCASSLNRDRGSGNTIYFGEGSWLTVV.